The following is a TCR beta chain sequence with its context. What it recognizes is unknown. The data were taken from a study of PD-1 blockade in classical Hodgkin lymphoma. Study overall: Patients were treated with nivolumab at 3 mg/kg, and this was given intravenously every 2 weeks. General study results and limits: The diversity seen at baseline in complete responders resembled that of newly diagnosed patients. By C4D1, diversity of CD4+ TCRs had risen significantly, whereas that of CD8+ TCRs had not.

Brentuximab vedotin exposure varied among the patients, all of whom had relapsed after autologous stem cell transplantation. Classification of best responses gave complete response, partial response or progressive disease. The CDR3 runs to 12 residues. Germline loops: CDR1 PRHDT, CDR2 FYEKMQ (reference sequence). V gave up 2 bases and J gave up 6 bases, with 7 bases separating them. The repertoire was sequenced with immunoSEQ multiplex PCR; TCRdb's copy has only in-frame clones and lacks some. This table holds 40,000 to 65,000 clones, roughly 80% found once. V is TRBV13 and J is TRBJ2-5, with D unresolved. The TCR was taken from a human donor with classical Hodgkin lymphoma. This specimen consisted of peripheral blood mononuclear cells (PBMCs), obtained at baseline. The chain's CDR3 is CASSLSQQTQYF. Here the CDR3 DNA reads TGTGCCAGCAGCTTAAGCCAGCAGACCCAGTACTTC.